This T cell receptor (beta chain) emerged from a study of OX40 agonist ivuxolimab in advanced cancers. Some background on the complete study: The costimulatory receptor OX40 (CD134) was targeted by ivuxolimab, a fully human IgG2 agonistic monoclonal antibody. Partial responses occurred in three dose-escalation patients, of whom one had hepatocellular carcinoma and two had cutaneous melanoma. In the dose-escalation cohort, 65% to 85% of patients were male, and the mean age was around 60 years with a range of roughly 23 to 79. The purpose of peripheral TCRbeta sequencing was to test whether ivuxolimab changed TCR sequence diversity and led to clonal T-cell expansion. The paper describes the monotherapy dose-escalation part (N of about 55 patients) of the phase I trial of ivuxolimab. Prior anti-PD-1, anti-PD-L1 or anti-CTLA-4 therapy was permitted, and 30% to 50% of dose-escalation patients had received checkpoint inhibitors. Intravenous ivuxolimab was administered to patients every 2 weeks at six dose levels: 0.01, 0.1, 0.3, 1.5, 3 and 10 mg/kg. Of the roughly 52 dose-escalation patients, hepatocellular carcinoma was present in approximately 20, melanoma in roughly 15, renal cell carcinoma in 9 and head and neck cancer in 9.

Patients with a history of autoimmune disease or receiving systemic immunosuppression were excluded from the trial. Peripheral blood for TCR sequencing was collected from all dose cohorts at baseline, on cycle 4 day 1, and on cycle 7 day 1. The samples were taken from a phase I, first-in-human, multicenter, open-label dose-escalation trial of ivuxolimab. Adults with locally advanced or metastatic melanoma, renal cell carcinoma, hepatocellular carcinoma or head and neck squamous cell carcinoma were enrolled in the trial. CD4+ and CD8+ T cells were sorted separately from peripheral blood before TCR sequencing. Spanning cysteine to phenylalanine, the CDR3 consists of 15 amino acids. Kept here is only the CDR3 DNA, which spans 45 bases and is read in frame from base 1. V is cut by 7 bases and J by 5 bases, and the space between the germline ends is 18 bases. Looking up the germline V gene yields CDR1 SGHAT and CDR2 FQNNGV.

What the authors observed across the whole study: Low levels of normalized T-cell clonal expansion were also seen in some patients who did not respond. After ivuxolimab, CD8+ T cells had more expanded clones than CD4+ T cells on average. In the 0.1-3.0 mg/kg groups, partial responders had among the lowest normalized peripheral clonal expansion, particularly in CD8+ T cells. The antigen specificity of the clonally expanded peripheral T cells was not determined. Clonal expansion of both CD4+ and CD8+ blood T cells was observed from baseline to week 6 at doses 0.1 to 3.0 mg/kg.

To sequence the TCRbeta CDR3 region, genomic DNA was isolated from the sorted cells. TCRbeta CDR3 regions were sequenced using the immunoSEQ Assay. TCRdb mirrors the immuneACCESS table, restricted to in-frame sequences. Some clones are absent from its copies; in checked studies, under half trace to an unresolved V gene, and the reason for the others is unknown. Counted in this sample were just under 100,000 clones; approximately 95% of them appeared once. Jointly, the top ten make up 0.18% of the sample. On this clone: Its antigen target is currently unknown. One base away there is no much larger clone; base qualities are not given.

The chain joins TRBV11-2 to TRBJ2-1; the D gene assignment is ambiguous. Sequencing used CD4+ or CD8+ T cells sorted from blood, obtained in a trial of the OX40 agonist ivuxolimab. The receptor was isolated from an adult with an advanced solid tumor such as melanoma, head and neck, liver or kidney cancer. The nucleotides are TGTGCCAGCACCATGTGGCCGCTCAAGAACAATGAGCAGTTCTTC. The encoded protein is CASTMWPLKNNEQFF.